The present T cell receptor beta chain was sequenced within a study of regulatory T cells in long-lasting Graves disease (dated by TCRdb to 2020 to 2022). Turning to the overall study: Persistent Graves' disease was defined as persistently positive TSH receptor autoantibodies together with antithyroid drug treatment for over 5 years. Patients with persistent Graves' disease were compared with patients with newly diagnosed Graves' disease using TCR sequencing and RNA sequencing of peripheral blood. The study was conducted in China and was registered as a clinical trial. A total of roughly 35 samples underwent TCR sequencing: some 13 from persistent and around 20 from newly diagnosed Graves' disease patients. On average, persistent Graves' disease patients in the clinical cohort had been on antithyroid drugs for eight to twelve years. The investigation overall reported the following: More public clonotypes were shared among persistent patients (2,741) than among newly diagnosed patients (more than 900). As a limitation, the authors acknowledged that the small sample size may reduce accuracy. Persistent disease showed preferential use of TRBV28, TRBJ1-2 and TRBJ2-5, whereas newly diagnosed disease favored TRBV20-1 and TRBJ2-1. Lower TCR Shannon entropy and fewer highly expanded clones were observed in persistent Graves' disease patients than in newly diagnosed patients, which suggested clonal expansion. Peripheral blood alone was examined, since thyroid tissue, which constituted the primary lesion, could not be accessed. Sequencing and analysis were restricted to the TCR beta chain.

According to the study, the label for this sample's time point signals: persistent/refractory GD, antithyroid drugs over 5 years with positive TRAb. For both TCR sequencing and RNA sequencing, RNA was extracted from PBMCs in TRIzol. The diagnosis of Graves' disease followed American Thyroid Association guidelines. The patients came from an endocrinology department in Xi'an, China. From each patient, 7.5 to 9.5 milliliters of peripheral blood was collected into an EDTA anticoagulant tube. Ficoll Paque Plus density gradient separation was used to isolate PBMCs, and no further T cell sorting was done. An Agilent 2100 Bioanalyzer and agarose gel were used to check RNA quality, while a NanoDrop 2000 measured RNA concentration. Libraries were constructed by multiplex PCR. TCRdb names Illumina HiSeq 4000 as the instrument used. To build TCR beta libraries, CDR3 regions were amplified by Arm-PCR using iRepertoire HTBI primers. Before sequencing, the PCR products underwent gel purification. The source study handled its data this way. Gene usage analysis of CDR3 amino acid clonotypes used the approximately 62 TRBV and approximately 13 TRBJ segments found across samples. COPE and FqMerger were used to merge filtered high-quality paired reads into contigs. BLAST was used to align contigs to the IMGT TRBV, TRBD and TRBJ reference genes, and CDR3 was defined following IMGT. Any clonotype with a frequency above 0.1% was classified as a highly expanded clone. Repertoire diversity was measured by Shannon entropy, and V-J evenness by the Gini coefficient. A clonotype was considered public if more than one individual shared it. TCRdb trimmed public reads at Q25 via fastp, called clones via MiXCR and kept in-frame beta chains. Rows are unified per CDR3 protein, each entry keeping the most common DNA and genes. V and J calls and clone size were set by TCRdb, not the authors. In this sample the table shows around 400,000 distinct CDR3 sequences, 21% of which occur a single time. Together, the top ten hold 14% of the sample.

To note about this clonotype: This receptor's antigen is unknown. Base quality data are lacking; no much larger clone is found one base away.

CDR1 and CDR2 are drawn from the germline V gene: MNHEY, SVGEGT. The CDR3 has 17 amino acids, counting the end cysteine and phenylalanine. CDR3 DNA is the only sequence kept; it has 51 bases, read in frame from the first base. The junction shows trimming of 6 bases on V and 4 bases on J, plus 21 bases between the germline ends. The specimen was peripheral blood mononuclear cells (PBMCs), collected when the disease was refractory, from a patient treated with antithyroid drugs. The chain couples TRBV6-2 or TRBV6-3 to TRBJ2-2; the D gene may be TRBD1 or TRBD2, since each aligns over 6 bases. This clonotype was sampled from a female donor with Graves disease. The nucleotide sequence reads as follows: TGTGCCAGCAGGGGACTTGTGAGGGGGGTTGCCACCGGGGAGCTGTTTTTT. Translated, it gives CASRGLVRGVATGELFF.